This is a list of T cell receptor beta chains from one sample in a study of T-cell reconstitution after alpha-beta-depleted transplantation in children. Each CDR3 protein gets one entry after TCRdb re-called the PCR reads with MiXCR. The sample contains some 600,000 distinct CDR3 sequences, about 15% of which appear only once. Material: PBMCs from the stem cell graft donor, obtained from the stem cell graft. The origin of the receptors is a human donor who donated a stem cell graft to a child with acute myeloid leukemia. Each CDR3 is given with its conserved first and last residue. D genes are given only for firm matches. Clone size, where shown, is once, few, many, or a class for clones that have expanded.

TRBV7-2	TRBJ1-3	few	-	TGTGCCAGCAGCCGCGGACTGACCTCTGGAAACACCATATATTTT	CASSRGLTSGNTIYF
TRBV12-3/TRBV12-4	TRBJ2-2	many	-	TGTGCCAGCAGTTTTGCCCAGGGTACTTTCGGGGAGCTGTTTTTT	CASSFAQGTFGELFF
TRBV12-3/TRBV12-4	TRBJ2-7	many	-	TGTGCCAGCAGACTTACCTCATACGAGCAGTACTTC	CASRLTSYEQYF
TRBV5-1	TRBJ2-2	-	-	TGCGCCAGCCTACGGACACCAAACACCGGGGAGCTGTTTTTT	CASLRTPNTGELFF
TRBV27	TRBJ1-1	few	-	TGTGCCAGCAGTTTTAGGGGATCTGAAGCTTTCTTT	CASSFRGSEAFF
TRBV9	TRBJ2-2	-	-	TGTGCCAGCAGTGATATAGGGGAGACCGGGGAGCTGTTTTTT	CASSDIGETGELFF
TRBV6-1	TRBJ1-6	many	TRBD1	TGTGCCAGCAGTACGGGACAGAAAGGACCCCTCCACTTT	CASSTGQKGPLHF
TRBV20-1	TRBJ1-2	few	TRBD1	TGCTGTGCTAAAGCTCCTGAAGAAAGACAGGGACGTGATGGCTACACCTTC	CCAKAPEERQGRDGYTF
TRBV5-5	TRBJ2-4	many	-	TGTGCCAGCAGCACACTCACTATAGCCAAAAACATTCAGTACTTC	CASSTLTIAKNIQYF
TRBV7-2	TRBJ2-3	-	TRBD2	TGTGCCAGCAGCTTAGTGCGGACTAGCGGGGGGGGAAGCACAGATACGCAGTATTTT	CASSLVRTSGGGSTDTQYF
TRBV20-1	TRBJ1-5	-	TRBD1	TGCAGTGCTAGTTGGGGACAGGGGCTGAATAAGCCCCAGCATTTT	CSASWGQGLNKPQHF
TRBV5-6	TRBJ1-2	many	-	TGTGCCAGCAGCTTGGGGGGGGGCGCGAACTATGGCTACACCTTC	CASSLGGGANYGYTF
TRBV20-1	TRBJ2-1	many	-	TGCAGTGCTCAGAAGGCAGGGATAGGGTCCTACAATGAGCAGTTCTTC	CSAQKAGIGSYNEQFF
TRBV10-3	TRBJ1-4	many	TRBD1	TGTGCCACCCAAGTAGGACAGGGGATGGCTGAAAAACTGTTTTTT	CATQVGQGMAEKLFF
TRBV4-3	TRBJ2-7	-	-	TGCGCCAGCAGCCAAGATTCCGGGCAGGGAAACGAGCAGTACTTC	CASSQDSGQGNEQYF
TRBV4-3	TRBJ2-3	many	-	TGCGCCAGCAGCCAAGAACCCCGACAGGGGAGGGCAGATACGCAGTATTTT	CASSQEPRQGRADTQYF